Listed here are 32 T cell receptor beta chains from one sample, sequenced in a study of blood T cell repertoires in COVID-19. Using immunoSEQ multiplex PCR, the repertoire was profiled, and TCRdb retains in-frame clones only, with some absent. The sample lists tens of thousands of clones; over 70% were seen once. Input material: peripheral blood. Receptor source: a human donor with active COVID-19. The donor label of this sample is uncertain.

This chain connects TRBV7-2 to TRBJ1-6, with D maybe TRBD1 (5 bases). The CDR3 is made up of 15 amino acids. Deletions cut 3 bases from V and 3 bases from J, with 9 bases between. CDR1 and CDR2 from the germline V gene are SGHTA and FQGNSA. The CDR3 DNA is TGTGCCAGCAGCTTGACAGTAGACTATAATTCACCCCTCCACTTT. Protein product: CASSLTVDYNSPLHF.

The chain couples TRBV12-2 to TRBJ1-5; no check of the table's D call, TRBD1, against the DNA was made. TRBV12-2 is given as a pseudogene. CDR3 length: 15 amino acids. The CDR3 here is CASRHRSQGDQPQHF. The CDR3 DNA reads as TGTGCAAGTCGCCATCGGTCACAGGGGGATCAGCCCCAGCATTTT.

V usage is TRBV2 and J usage is TRBJ2-7, with TRBD2 matching 10 bases. V lost 5 bases to trimming and J lost 2 bases; unmatched junction nucleotides: 3. The CDR3 extends over 14 amino acids. Germline CDR1 reads SNHLY; CDR2 reads FYNNEI. CDR3 sequence: CASSPLAGAYEQYF. The CDR3 DNA reads TGTGCCAGCAGTCCTCTAGCGGGGGCCTACGAGCAGTACTTC.

V gene TRBV5-1 combines with J gene TRBJ2-3, with 9 bases identical to TRBD1. This CDR3 spans 15 amino acids. After removal of 0 bases from V and 5 bases from J, the junction contained 4 bases not matched to a gene. CDR1 and CDR2 (germline): SGHRS, YFSETQ. CDR3 sequence reads: CASSLGQGGVDTQYF. CDR3 in DNA: TGCGCCAGCAGCTTGGGACAGGGGGGAGTAGATACGCAGTATTTT.

This clone was observed once. V usage is TRBV7-9 and J usage is TRBJ1-1; D is unclear. Germline V gene sequence: CDR1 SEHNR, CDR2 FQNEAQ (reference sequence). The CDR3 covers 13 residues. Deletions cut 3 bases from V and 4 bases from J, with 9 bases between. The CDR3 DNA sequence: TGTGCCAGCAGCTTTGACTCGGGCACTGAAGCTTTCTTT. It encodes CASSFDSGTEAFF.

This clone was counted once. V and J are TRBV4-2 and TRBJ2-4; the match to TRBD1 covers 7 bases. CDR1 is LGHNA and CDR2 is YNFKEQ in the germline V gene. The CDR3 covers 15 residues. V shed 2 bases and J 5 bases; nucleotides not matched to a gene: 6. The CDR3 protein is CASSQTDRSQNIQYF. In nucleotides, the CDR3 is TGTGCCAGCAGCCAAACGGACAGGTCACAAAACATTCAGTACTTC.

The J gene is TRBJ2-7, the V gene TRBV10-3; TRBD1 aligns across 9 bases. This CDR3 spans 13 amino acids. Germline V gene data show CDR1 as ENHRY and CDR2 as SYGVKD. Germline trimming cut 10 bases from V and 3 bases from J; bases unmatched to any gene: 7. CDR3: CATHGTGNYEQYF. Here the CDR3 DNA reads TGTGCCACCCACGGGACAGGGAACTACGAGCAGTACTTC.

The chain joins TRBV28 to TRBJ2-2; 8 bases are a match to TRBD1. CDR3 length: 13 amino acids. V shed 4 bases, J shed 6 bases, and the junction held 1 base outside the gene matches. The germline gives CDR1 MDHEN, CDR2 SYDVKM. CDR3 sequence (DNA): TGTGCCAGCAGTTACAGGGGGGCCGGGGAGCTGTTTTTT. Translating gives CASSYRGAGELFF.

The chain is built from TRBV2 and TRBJ2-5; D is perhaps TRBD2 (7 bases). V was cut by 7 bases and J by 5 bases, with 14 bases left in between. This CDR3 comprises 13 residues. Germline V gives CDR1 SNHLY, CDR2 FYNNEI. CDR3 nucleotides: TGTGCCAGCATCAGGGGAGGGGAGGAGACCCAGTACTTC. It yields the protein CASIRGGEETQYF.

This chain uses TRBV28 with TRBJ2-7; D ambiguous. The V gene's germline CDR1 is MDHEN and CDR2 SYDVKM. V lost 6 bases and J 3 bases, leaving 9 bases between the germline ends. The CDR3 has 12 residues. The CDR3 bases are TGTGCCAGCAGCCTCGAGATCTACGAGCAGTACTTC. It is translated as CASSLEIYEQYF.

This clone was found once. This chain joins TRBV9 and TRBJ2-7, with 7 positions matching TRBD1. In germline, CDR1 is SGDLS, CDR2 YYNGEE. V was pared by 0 bases and J by 3 bases, with 3 bases of the junction left unmatched. The CDR3 covers 14 residues. The CDR3: CASSVGDSSYEQYF. The CDR3 coding sequence is TGTGCCAGCAGCGTAGGGGACAGCAGCTACGAGCAGTACTTC. Drawing the rest from reference TRBV9 and TRBJ2-7, the complete variable domain is DSGVTQTPKHLITATGQRVTLRCSPRSGDLSVYWYQQSLDQGLQFLIQYYNGEERAKGNILERFSAQQFPDLHSELNLSSLELGDSALYFCASSVGDSSYEQYFGPGTRLTVT.

The chain couples TRBV19 to TRBJ2-2, with 8 nucleotides matching TRBD1. The CDR3 runs to 15 residues. Germline CDR1 LNHDA, CDR2 SQIVND (reference sequence). V lost 6 bases to trimming and J lost 4 bases; unmatched junction nucleotides: 7. CDR3 residues: CASSRQGTITGELFF. DNA of the CDR3: TGTGCCAGTAGCAGACAGGGGACGATCACCGGGGAGCTGTTTTTT. The full variable domain, with the rest looked up from reference TRBV19 and TRBJ2-2, is DGGITQSPKYLFRKEGQNVTLSCEQNLNHDAMYWYRQDPGQGLRLIYYSQIVNDFQKGDIAEGYSVSREKKESFPLTVTSAQKNPTAFYLCASSRQGTITGELFFGEGSRLTVL.

The chain links TRBV7-8 to TRBJ1-2; 7 bases fit TRBD1. Germline V CDR1 and CDR2: SGHVS, FQNEAQ. Trimming removed 4 bases from V and 4 bases from J; junction bases left unmatched: 9. This CDR3 has 15 residues. CDR3 sequence (DNA): TGTGCCAGCAGCTCCCAACAGGGGTACCTCTATGGCTACACCTTC. Residues: CASSSQQGYLYGYTF.

This clone showed up just once. The chain couples TRBV7-9 to TRBJ1-4, with TRBD1 matching over 7 bases. V shed 5 bases, J shed 0 bases, and the junction held 3 bases outside the gene matches. Germline loops: CDR1 SEHNR, CDR2 FQNEAQ (reference sequence). This CDR3 is built from 15 residues. This CDR3 reads CASSGTVATNEKLFF. The CDR3 DNA is TGTGCCAGCAGCGGGACAGTTGCAACTAATGAAAAACTGTTTTTT.

The chain uses TRBV3-1 (or the pseudogene TRBV3-2) and TRBJ2-3; unclear D gene. This CDR3 comprises 13 residues. Germline assignment: CDR1 LGHDT and CDR2 YNNKEL (reference sequence). V shed 6 bases and J shed 2 bases, with 9 bases lying between them. This CDR3 reads CASRTSATDTQYF. DNA of the CDR3: TGTGCCAGCAGGACTTCGGCCACAGATACGCAGTATTTT.

The J gene is TRBJ2-3, the V gene TRBV5-1; TRBD2 matches at 11 bases. Trimming at V came to 6 bases and at J to 2 bases, leaving 8 bases not matched to a gene. CDR1 and CDR2 from the germline V gene are SGHRS and YFSETQ. The CDR3 is made up of 16 amino acids. CDR3 nucleotide sequence: TGCGCCAGCACCCTAGAGACTAGCGGGGCCACAGATACGCAGTATTTT. It yields the protein CASTLETSGATDTQYF.

This clone has just a few counts. This chain uses TRBV4-1 with TRBJ2-1, with TRBD2 as a possible D gene (6 bases). Germline CDR1 reads MGHRA; CDR2 reads YSYEKL. The ends were cut back, 1 base at V and 0 bases at J, with 13 bases in the middle. This CDR3 is built from 17 residues. For the CDR3, the DNA is TGCGCCAGCAGCCAAGGGCGCGGGGTCCTCTCCTACAATGAGCAGTTCTTC. Its translation: CASSQGRGVLSYNEQFF.

The gene calls are TRBV2 and TRBJ1-6, with D unresolved. V was clipped by 6 bases and J by 14 bases, with 8 bases between them. The CDR3 is made up of 10 amino acids. CDR1 SNHLY and CDR2 FYNNEI come from the germline V gene. The CDR3 DNA follows: TGTGCCAGCAGGGCCCAGGCCCTCCACTTT. Its protein is CASRAQALHF.

The gene calls are TRBV11-3 and TRBJ2-7, with 7 bases aligning to TRBD1. The V gene end was trimmed by 1 base and the J gene end by 1 base; junction bases not matched to a gene: 7. The CDR3 runs 16 residues. The V gene's germline CDR1 is SGHNT and CDR2 YENEEA. The CDR3 DNA sequence: TGTGCCAGCAGCTTAGCCTCCGGCAGGGGGTCCTACGAGCAGTACTTC. This gives the protein CASSLASGRGSYEQYF. Supplemented by reference TRBV11-3 and TRBJ2-7, the full variable domain reads EAGVVQSPRYKIIEKKQPVAFWCNPISGHNTLYWYLQNLGQGPELLIRYENEEAVDDSQLPKDRFSAERLKGVDSTLKIQPAELGDSAVYLCASSLASGRGSYEQYFGPGTRLTVT.

The rearrangement joins TRBV5-8 to TRBJ1-5; unclear D gene. The germline V gene encodes CDR1 SGHTS and CDR2 YDEGEE. The CDR3 length is 15 residues. V was clipped by 2 bases and J by 0 bases, with 9 bases between them. The CDR3 reads CASSFRGNSNQPQHF. The DNA of the CDR3 is TGTGCCAGCAGCTTTCGGGGAAATAGCAATCAGCCCCAGCATTTT.

This clone was detected only a few times. V usage is TRBV4-1 and J usage is TRBJ2-1, with a weak D call TRBD2 (5 bases). CDR1 is MGHRA, CDR2 YSYEKL, per germline. CDR3 size: 16 residues. V lost 0 bases, J lost 10 bases, and 19 bases lay in between. This CDR3 is CASSQDIFAEAPEQFF. The DNA of the CDR3 is TGCGCCAGCAGCCAAGATATCTTTGCGGAGGCTCCCGAGCAGTTCTTC.

The V gene is TRBV19, the J gene TRBJ1-4; a weak D match, TRBD1 (5 bases). The germline V and J ends were trimmed by 0 bases and 8 bases, with 13 bases remaining between them. Germline values: CDR1 LNHDA, CDR2 SQIVND (reference sequence). This CDR3 has 15 residues. Here the CDR3 DNA reads TGTGCCAGTAGTATAGAACAGGTGGGCGGAGAAAAACTGTTTTTT. Translated: CASSIEQVGGEKLFF.

The rearrangement links TRBV7-2 to TRBJ2-5; 7 bases are a match to TRBD2. After removal of 5 bases from V and 1 base from J, the junction contained 4 bases not matched to a gene. The CDR3 totals 14 residues. CDR1 is SGHTA and CDR2 is FQGNSA in the germline V gene. The CDR3 DNA reads as TGTGCCAGCAGCGTCGGGGGGATCCAAGAGACCCAGTACTTC. It translates to CASSVGGIQETQYF.

V is TRBV5-1 and J is TRBJ2-5; 8 bases map to TRBD2. V lost 2 bases and J lost 2; bases outside the gene matches: 5. CDR1 is SGHRS and CDR2 is YFSETQ in the germline V gene. The CDR3 runs 15 residues. This chain's CDR3 is CASSLSTSGQETQYF. CDR3 sequence (DNA): TGCGCCAGCAGCTTATCCACTAGCGGACAAGAGACCCAGTACTTC.

The rearrangement joins TRBV12-3 or TRBV12-4 to TRBJ2-3, with TRBD2 matching 7 bases. V lost 4 bases to trimming and J lost 6 bases; unmatched junction nucleotides: 1. The CDR3 spans 12 residues. CDR3 sequence (DNA): TGTGCCAGCAGTTCACTAGCGGATACGCAGTATTTT. Translation: CASSSLADTQYF.

The chain recombines TRBV27 with TRBJ2-1; the match to TRBD1 covers 12 bases. From germline, CDR1 is MNHEY and CDR2 SMNVEV (reference sequence). V gave up 5 bases and J gave up 7 bases; unmatched junction bases: 12. The CDR3 is 17 amino acids. CDR3 region: CASSPFSGTGGGNEQFF. CDR3 DNA sequence: TGTGCCAGCAGTCCCTTTTCCGGGACAGGGGGCGGAAATGAGCAGTTCTTC.

The CDR3 here is CASSLTGLSSYNSPLHF. In nucleotides, the CDR3 is TGTGCCAGCAGTTTGACAGGTTTGAGCTCCTATAATTCACCCCTCCACTTT. The chain has TRBV27 and TRBJ1-6, with D tentatively TRBD1 (6 bases). Per the germline V gene, CDR1 is MNHEY and CDR2 is SMNVEV (reference sequence). The CDR3 extends over 17 amino acids. The V end was cut by 3 bases, the J end by 0 bases, with 12 bases between.

The chain carries TRBV6-6 and TRBJ1-3; the D is unclear. Deletions cut 0 bases from V and 2 bases from J, with 11 bases between. The CDR3 covers 16 residues. CDR1 MNHNY and CDR2 SVGAGI come from the germline V gene (reference sequence). The CDR3 DNA is TGTGCCAGCAGTTACTCGTTGACTTTCCCTGGAAACACCATATATTTT. This encodes CASSYSLTFPGNTIYF.

The chain is built from TRBV18 and TRBJ1-6; D gene ambiguous. CDR1 is KGHSH and CDR2 is LQKENI in the germline V gene. V lost 2 bases, J lost 7 bases, and 9 bases lay in between. The CDR3 contains 14 residues. CDR3 sequence: CASSPAGRNSPLHF. The CDR3 nucleotides are TGTGCCAGCTCACCAGCGGGGAGGAATTCACCCCTCCACTTT.

The rearrangement links TRBV30 to TRBJ1-1; TRBD1 might be the D (5 bases). The CDR3 covers 13 residues. The V end lost 3 bases, the J end lost 1 base, and 9 bases lay between the germline ends. CDR1 and CDR2 from the germline V gene are GTSNPN and SVGIG (reference sequence). The CDR3 loop is CAWRPDRNTEAFF. The DNA of the CDR3 is TGTGCCTGGAGACCCGACAGGAACACTGAAGCTTTCTTT.

CDR3 residues: CASSDTGLAGEGSYEQYF. The CDR3 nucleotides read TGTGCCAGCAGTGACACCGGACTAGCGGGAGAGGGGTCCTACGAGCAGTACTTC. This chain connects TRBV6-4 to TRBJ2-7; 13 bases map to TRBD2. The CDR3 contains 18 residues. Per the germline V gene, CDR1 is MRHNA and CDR2 is SNTAGT. V shed 2 bases, J shed 1 base, and the junction held 8 bases outside the gene matches.

CDR3 amino acids: CASSSQTNTEAFF. The DNA of the CDR3 is TGCGCCAGCAGCTCACAGACGAACACTGAAGCTTTCTTT. The chain is built from TRBV5-1 and TRBJ1-1; D unclear. CDR1 and CDR2 (germline): SGHRS, YFSETQ. This CDR3 has 13 amino acids. V shed 3 bases and J shed 1 base, with 7 bases lying between them.